The rows below give T cell receptor beta chains drawn from one sample of a study of cytomegalovirus exposure and HLA in healthy donors. Sequencing used immunoSEQ multiplex PCR; TCRdb keeps in-frame clones, though not all of them. The sample contains 120,000 to 150,000 clones, under 80% of which appear only once. The sample was PBMCs. The receptors derive from a woman between 45 and 60 years old in good health and CMV-seropositive. Both conserved end residues are part of each CDR3. Fields, in order: clone size, V gene, D gene, J gene, CDR3 protein, CDR3 DNA. The D gene is left open where the match is weak. A clone size is listed for some rows: how often the clone was seen (once, few, many), or a class if it is expanded.

clone_size: -
v_call: TRBV19
d_call: -
j_call: TRBJ2-7
cdr3_aa: CASSSDTYEQYF
cdr3_nt: TGTGCCAGTAGTTCGGACACCTACGAGCAGTACTTC

clone_size: -
v_call: TRBV7-2
d_call: TRBD1
j_call: TRBJ1-2
cdr3_aa: CASSFGTGYNYGYTF
cdr3_nt: TGTGCCAGCAGCTTCGGGACAGGGTATAACTATGGCTACACCTTC

clone_size: -
v_call: TRBV6-5
d_call: -
j_call: TRBJ2-4
cdr3_aa: CASSYSEGSGNIQYF
cdr3_nt: TGTGCCAGCAGTTACTCAGAGGGCTCGGGAAACATTCAGTACTTC

clone_size: -
v_call: TRBV18
d_call: TRBD1
j_call: TRBJ2-7
cdr3_aa: CASSPPGRGRYEQYF
cdr3_nt: TGTGCCAGCTCACCACCTGGCAGGGGGCGATACGAGCAGTACTTC

clone_size: -
v_call: TRBV7-9
d_call: -
j_call: TRBJ2-1
cdr3_aa: CASSFNNEQFF
cdr3_nt: TGTGCCAGCAGCTTTAACAATGAGCAGTTCTTC

clone_size: -
v_call: TRBV11-3
d_call: TRBD1
j_call: TRBJ2-1
cdr3_aa: CASSLGGQVTHEQFF
cdr3_nt: TGTGCCAGCAGCTTGGGGGGACAGGTTACCCATGAGCAGTTCTTC

clone_size: -
v_call: TRBV5-6
d_call: TRBD1
j_call: TRBJ2-7
cdr3_aa: CASSRTGTGHEQYF
cdr3_nt: TGTGCCAGCAGCCGCACCGGGACAGGGCACGAGCAGTACTTC

clone_size: -
v_call: TRBV10-3
d_call: TRBD1
j_call: TRBJ1-3
cdr3_aa: CAAMTGAAGNTIYF
cdr3_nt: TGTGCCGCCATGACAGGGGCAGCAGGAAACACCATATATTTT

clone_size: -
v_call: TRBV2
d_call: -
j_call: TRBJ1-2
cdr3_aa: CASSEMRTNYGYTF
cdr3_nt: TGTGCCAGCAGTGAAATGCGGACTAACTATGGCTACACCTTC

clone_size: -
v_call: TRBV10-3
d_call: -
j_call: TRBJ2-1
cdr3_aa: CATTPRDRNNEQFF
cdr3_nt: TGTGCCACGACCCCGCGGGACAGAAACAATGAGCAGTTCTTC

clone_size: -
v_call: TRBV27
d_call: -
j_call: TRBJ1-6
cdr3_aa: CASSLSPRGNSPLHF
cdr3_nt: TGTGCCAGCAGTTTATCCCCTAGGGGTAATTCACCCCTCCACTTT

clone_size: -
v_call: TRBV7-3
d_call: TRBD1
j_call: TRBJ1-1
cdr3_aa: CASSKTDRAAEAFF
cdr3_nt: TGTGCCAGCAGCAAGACGGACAGGGCAGCTGAAGCTTTCTTT

clone_size: -
v_call: TRBV6-1
d_call: -
j_call: TRBJ1-4
cdr3_aa: CASSEDSTTNEKLFF
cdr3_nt: TGTGCCAGCAGTGAAGACAGCACAACTAATGAAAAACTGTTTTTT

clone_size: once
v_call: TRBV5-3
d_call: -
j_call: TRBJ1-6
cdr3_aa: CARSFRGRNSPLHF
cdr3_nt: TGTGCCAGAAGCTTCAGGGGTAGGAATTCACCCCTCCACTTT

clone_size: -
v_call: TRBV28
d_call: TRBD1
j_call: TRBJ2-7
cdr3_aa: CASSSGQIPYEQYF
cdr3_nt: TGTGCCAGCAGCTCGGGACAGATCCCCTACGAGCAGTACTTC

clone_size: -
v_call: TRBV7-9
d_call: -
j_call: TRBJ1-2
cdr3_aa: CASSGSGLSSNYGYTF
cdr3_nt: TGTGCCAGCAGCGGGTCGGGACTGAGCTCTAACTATGGCTACACCTTC

clone_size: -
v_call: TRBV5-4
d_call: -
j_call: TRBJ1-2
cdr3_aa: CASSLEARVDGYTF
cdr3_nt: TGTGCCAGCAGCTTGGAGGCCAGGGTGGATGGCTACACCTTC

clone_size: -
v_call: TRBV18
d_call: TRBD1
j_call: TRBJ1-1
cdr3_aa: CASSQGQVVDAFF
cdr3_nt: TGTGCCAGCTCCCAAGGACAGGTGGTAGACGCTTTCTTT

clone_size: few
v_call: TRBV4-2
d_call: TRBD1
j_call: TRBJ2-6
cdr3_aa: CASSQDRGSGANVLTF
cdr3_nt: TGTGCCAGCAGCCAAGACAGGGGGTCTGGGGCCAACGTCCTGACTTTC

clone_size: once
v_call: TRBV4-3
d_call: -
j_call: TRBJ1-3
cdr3_aa: CASSQRTAGNTIYF
cdr3_nt: TGCGCCAGCAGCCAAAGGACAGCTGGAAACACCATATATTTT

clone_size: -
v_call: TRBV5-5
d_call: -
j_call: TRBJ1-5
cdr3_aa: CASSLEGDTNQPQHF
cdr3_nt: TGTGCCAGCAGCTTGGAAGGGGACACCAATCAGCCCCAGCATTTT

clone_size: -
v_call: TRBV5-6
d_call: -
j_call: TRBJ1-1
cdr3_aa: CASSRLAVMNTEAFF
cdr3_nt: TGTGCCAGCAGCCGCCTCGCGGTAATGAACACTGAAGCTTTCTTT

clone_size: -
v_call: TRBV6-5
d_call: TRBD1
j_call: TRBJ1-3
cdr3_aa: CATRTGFSGNTIYF
cdr3_nt: TGTGCCACCCGGACAGGCTTCTCTGGAAACACCATATATTTT

clone_size: -
v_call: TRBV7-2
d_call: -
j_call: TRBJ2-5
cdr3_aa: CASSWNQGLETQYF
cdr3_nt: TGTGCCAGCAGCTGGAATCAGGGTTTGGAGACCCAGTACTTC

clone_size: -
v_call: TRBV21-1
d_call: -
j_call: TRBJ2-3
cdr3_aa: CASSKTSGGPTDTQYF
cdr3_nt: TGTGCCAGCAGCAAGACTAGCGGGGGGCCCACAGATACGCAGTATTTT

clone_size: -
v_call: TRBV28
d_call: -
j_call: TRBJ1-5
cdr3_aa: CASRRTGGVSNQPQHF
cdr3_nt: TGTGCCAGCAGACGAACGGGAGGAGTTAGCAATCAGCCCCAGCATTTT

clone_size: -
v_call: TRBV4-2
d_call: TRBD1
j_call: TRBJ1-1
cdr3_aa: CASGGTARRMNTEAFF
cdr3_nt: TGTGCCAGCGGCGGGACAGCCCGGCGGATGAACACTGAAGCTTTCTTT

clone_size: -
v_call: TRBV9
d_call: -
j_call: TRBJ2-2
cdr3_aa: CASSVVEHTGELFF
cdr3_nt: TGTGCCAGCAGCGTAGTGGAGCACACCGGGGAGCTGTTTTTT

clone_size: once
v_call: TRBV5-4
d_call: TRBD1
j_call: TRBJ2-5
cdr3_aa: CASSYRTGGGETQYF
cdr3_nt: TGTGCCAGCAGCTACCGGACAGGGGGTGGTGAGACCCAGTACTTC

clone_size: -
v_call: TRBV20-1
d_call: -
j_call: TRBJ2-3
cdr3_aa: CSAPGLDTQYF
cdr3_nt: TGCAGTGCTCCAGGGCTTGATACGCAGTATTTT

clone_size: once
v_call: TRBV2
d_call: -
j_call: TRBJ2-3
cdr3_aa: CASSEGVQATQYF
cdr3_nt: TGTGCCAGCAGTGAAGGAGTCCAGGCTACGCAGTATTTT

clone_size: -
v_call: TRBV30
d_call: -
j_call: TRBJ1-2
cdr3_aa: CAWSVQTLYGYTF
cdr3_nt: TGTGCCTGGAGTGTACAGACACTTTATGGCTACACCTTC

clone_size: -
v_call: TRBV5-1
d_call: -
j_call: TRBJ2-2
cdr3_aa: CASSFLGESGELFF
cdr3_nt: TGCGCCAGCAGCTTCCTTGGGGAGTCCGGGGAGCTGTTTTTT

clone_size: -
v_call: TRBV10-3
d_call: -
j_call: TRBJ2-7
cdr3_aa: CAISESTHLYEQYF
cdr3_nt: TGTGCCATCAGTGAGTCGACTCATTTATACGAGCAGTACTTC

clone_size: -
v_call: TRBV29-1
d_call: TRBD1
j_call: TRBJ2-7
cdr3_aa: CSVETGGTYEQYF
cdr3_nt: TGCAGCGTTGAGACAGGGGGAACCTACGAGCAGTACTTC

clone_size: once
v_call: TRBV7-2
d_call: TRBD2
j_call: TRBJ2-5
cdr3_aa: CASSFRRGQETQYF
cdr3_nt: TGTGCCAGCAGCTTCCGGCGGGGGCAAGAGACCCAGTACTTC

clone_size: -
v_call: TRBV5-5
d_call: -
j_call: TRBJ2-7
cdr3_aa: CASSLDIYEQYF
cdr3_nt: TGTGCCAGCAGCTTGGATATTTACGAGCAGTACTTC

clone_size: -
v_call: TRBV2
d_call: -
j_call: TRBJ1-2
cdr3_aa: CASSGTTGGYTF
cdr3_nt: TGTGCCAGCAGTGGGACTACGGGGGGCTACACCTTC

clone_size: -
v_call: TRBV7-3
d_call: TRBD2
j_call: TRBJ2-7
cdr3_aa: CASSSTSGAEQYF
cdr3_nt: TGTGCCAGCAGTTCAACTAGCGGGGCCGAGCAGTACTTC

clone_size: -
v_call: TRBV28
d_call: -
j_call: TRBJ2-2
cdr3_aa: CASSWTAGSTGELFF
cdr3_nt: TGTGCCAGCAGTTGGACGGCGGGGAGTACCGGGGAGCTGTTTTTT

clone_size: -
v_call: TRBV4-3
d_call: TRBD2
j_call: TRBJ2-1
cdr3_aa: CASSQDSTGGPLDEQFF
cdr3_nt: TGCGCCAGCAGCCAAGATTCTACGGGGGGGCCGCTGGATGAGCAGTTCTTC

clone_size: -
v_call: TRBV5-1
d_call: TRBD1
j_call: TRBJ1-2
cdr3_aa: CASSLGIGTAGGYTF
cdr3_nt: TGCGCCAGCTCCTTAGGCATCGGGACAGCGGGTGGCTACACCTTC

clone_size: -
v_call: TRBV7-9
d_call: -
j_call: TRBJ1-4
cdr3_aa: CASSSTGQSNEKLFF
cdr3_nt: TGTGCCAGCAGCTCCACTGGACAGAGTAATGAAAAACTGTTTTTT

clone_size: few
v_call: TRBV2
d_call: -
j_call: TRBJ2-1
cdr3_aa: CASSLNRVNLYNEQFF
cdr3_nt: TGTGCCAGCAGCCTCAACAGGGTCAATTTGTACAATGAGCAGTTCTTC

clone_size: once
v_call: TRBV27
d_call: TRBD1
j_call: TRBJ1-2
cdr3_aa: CASSFDRGTTNYGYTF
cdr3_nt: TGTGCCAGCAGTTTCGACAGGGGAACCACTAACTATGGCTACACCTTC

clone_size: -
v_call: TRBV5-1
d_call: TRBD2
j_call: TRBJ2-5
cdr3_aa: CASSLAVAGVVREETQYF
cdr3_nt: TGCGCCAGCAGCTTGGCGGTAGCGGGTGTAGTGAGGGAAGAGACCCAGTACTTC

clone_size: once
v_call: TRBV5-1
d_call: -
j_call: TRBJ2-2
cdr3_aa: CASSPMPGEEANTGELFF
cdr3_nt: TGCGCCAGCAGCCCAATGCCGGGAGAGGAAGCGAACACCGGGGAGCTGTTTTTT

clone_size: -
v_call: TRBV6-1
d_call: TRBD1
j_call: TRBJ2-2
cdr3_aa: CASSEPWTGKNGELFF
cdr3_nt: TGTGCCAGCAGTGAGCCTTGGACAGGAAAAAACGGGGAGCTGTTTTTT

clone_size: -
v_call: TRBV19
d_call: -
j_call: TRBJ2-1
cdr3_aa: CASSMGQLRLRTNRLFF
cdr3_nt: TGTGCCAGTAGTATGGGCCAGCTGCGCCTTAGGACAAATCGCCTGTTCTTC

clone_size: -
v_call: TRBV7-6
d_call: -
j_call: TRBJ1-3
cdr3_aa: CASSPPGPGNTIYF
cdr3_nt: TGTGCCAGCAGCCCCCCGGGTCCTGGAAACACCATATATTTT

clone_size: -
v_call: TRBV28
d_call: -
j_call: TRBJ1-3
cdr3_aa: CASSSPTEGNTIYF
cdr3_nt: TGTGCCAGCAGTTCCCCAACTGAAGGAAACACCATATATTTT

clone_size: -
v_call: TRBV2
d_call: -
j_call: TRBJ2-7
cdr3_aa: CASSVGLDYEQYF
cdr3_nt: TGTGCCAGCAGTGTAGGACTGGACTACGAGCAGTACTTC

clone_size: few
v_call: TRBV4-2
d_call: TRBD1
j_call: TRBJ1-6
cdr3_aa: CASSQDLGQGGSPLHF
cdr3_nt: TGTGCCAGCAGCCAAGATCTCGGACAGGGAGGTTCACCCCTCCACTTT

clone_size: -
v_call: TRBV5-1
d_call: -
j_call: TRBJ2-3
cdr3_aa: CASSLSPSTDTQYF
cdr3_nt: TGCGCCAGCAGCTTATCCCCGAGCACAGATACGCAGTATTTT

clone_size: -
v_call: TRBV19
d_call: -
j_call: TRBJ2-2
cdr3_aa: CARNNQGRNTGELFF
cdr3_nt: TGTGCCAGAAACAATCAGGGGCGGAACACCGGGGAGCTGTTTTTT

clone_size: -
v_call: TRBV7-9
d_call: TRBD1
j_call: TRBJ2-2
cdr3_aa: CASSTSQGANGELFF
cdr3_nt: TGTGCCAGCAGTACTTCACAGGGGGCCAACGGGGAGCTGTTTTTT

clone_size: -
v_call: TRBV6-1
d_call: TRBD1
j_call: TRBJ1-2
cdr3_aa: CASTWTGVNYGYTF
cdr3_nt: TGTGCCAGCACTTGGACAGGGGTAAACTATGGCTACACCTTC

clone_size: -
v_call: TRBV5-1
d_call: -
j_call: TRBJ1-4
cdr3_aa: CASSLSQGDNEKLFF
cdr3_nt: TGCGCCAGCAGCTTGAGCCAGGGCGATAATGAAAAACTGTTTTTT